Below, 21 T cell receptor beta chains from the same sample are listed, as sequenced in a study of T cell changes during pregnancy in multiple sclerosis (dated by TCRdb to between 2018 and 2021). Receptors were amplified or captured by the immunoSEQ multiplex PCR assay. Held by TCRdb, this immuneACCESS table contains in-frame sequences only and omits some clones. Under half of the omission traces to an unresolved V gene where checked; the cause of the rest is unknown. This sample comprises 60,000 to 70,000 clones, 91% of them detected only once. The ten largest clones capture approximately 2% of the sample. The sample here was peripheral blood, taken in the third trimester of pregnancy. The receptors shown here come from a female donor in good health, enrolled as a control in a pregnancy study.

V and J are TRBV6-1 and TRBJ1-1, with a possible D match to TRBD1 (6 bases). This CDR3 spans 12 amino acids. Trimming stripped 8 bases from V and 1 base from J, with 8 bases between. Germline CDR1 is MNHNS and CDR2 is SASEGT. The CDR3 reads CASGQQNTEAFF. Written as DNA, the CDR3 is TGTGCCAGCGGACAGCAGAACACTGAAGCTTTCTTT.

The chain combines TRBV30 with TRBJ2-7; D ambiguous. Germline CDR1 GTSNPN, CDR2 SVGIG (reference sequence). The V gene lost 0 bases and the J gene lost 3 bases, with 6 bases spanning the gap. CDR3 length: 12 amino acids. This CDR3 is CAWSVSIYEQYF. The CDR3 DNA follows: TGTGCCTGGAGTGTAAGCATCTACGAGCAGTACTTC.

The chain joins TRBV5-6 to TRBJ1-1; TRBD1 matches 7 bases. Looked up from germline, CDR1 is SGHDT and CDR2 is YYEEEE. The V gene end was trimmed by 4 bases and the J gene end by 0 bases; junction bases not matched to a gene: 6. The length of the CDR3 is 15 residues. The CDR3 sequence: CASSPRGQLNTEAFF. The CDR3 bases are TGTGCCAGCAGCCCACGGGGACAGCTGAACACTGAAGCTTTCTTT. Full variable domain (outside the CDR3, taken from reference TRBV5-6 and TRBJ1-1): DAGVTQSPTHLIKTRGQQVTLRCSPKSGHDTVSWYQQALGQGPQFIFQYYEEEERQRGNFPDRFSGHQFPNYSSELNVNALLLGDSALYLCASSPRGQLNTEAFFGQGTRLTVV.

The V gene is TRBV6-1, the J gene TRBJ2-4; TRBD1 matches 7 bases. Germline lookup yields CDR1 MNHNS and CDR2 SASEGT. CDR3 size: 17 residues. V lost 3 bases to trimming and J lost 1 base; unmatched junction nucleotides: 9. The CDR3 here is CASSDPTGKVAKNIQYF. CDR3 DNA sequence: TGTGCCAGCAGTGACCCGACAGGGAAGGTTGCCAAAAACATTCAGTACTTC.

The gene calls are TRBV15 and TRBJ2-1; 7 bases fit TRBD1. This CDR3 has 16 amino acids. Germline V gene sequence: CDR1 LNHNV, CDR2 YYDKDF (reference sequence). V lost 2 bases and J lost 2; bases outside the gene matches: 6. This CDR3 is CATSRINRGPYNEQFF. The DNA for the CDR3 is TGTGCCACCAGCAGAATCAACAGGGGACCCTACAATGAGCAGTTCTTC.

The chain recombines TRBV27 with TRBJ2-7; 11 nucleotides agree with TRBD2. CDR1 is MNHEY, CDR2 SMNVEV, per germline (reference sequence). Losses at the gene ends were 2 bases for V and 3 bases for J; bases not matched to a gene: 12. The CDR3 covers 18 residues. The CDR3 loop is CASSLTRFLAGGIYEQYF. CDR3 DNA sequence: TGTGCCAGCAGTTTAACCCGCTTTCTAGCGGGAGGAATCTACGAGCAGTACTTC.

The chain is built from TRBV10-3 and TRBJ1-2; D is unclear. This CDR3 is 13 amino acids long. V gave up 3 bases and J gave up 1 base, with 6 bases separating them. Per the germline V gene, CDR1 is ENHRY and CDR2 is SYGVKD. The CDR3 sequence: CAISDRSNYGYTF. The CDR3 DNA follows: TGTGCCATCAGTGATAGGAGTAACTATGGCTACACCTTC.

J is TRBJ2-1 and V is TRBV6-5, with TRBD2 matching over 13 bases. The CDR3 totals 16 residues. The ends lost 4 bases at V and 6 bases at J; junction bases unmatched: 6. Germline-derived CDR1 and CDR2 are MNHEY and SVGAGI. In DNA, the CDR3 is TGTGCCAGCAGTTCACAACTAGCGGGGGGGTCCAATGAGCAGTTCTTC. As protein: CASSSQLAGGSNEQFF.

The chain is built from TRBV27 and TRBJ1-1, with D uncertain. Germline V gene data show CDR1 as MNHEY and CDR2 as SMNVEV (reference sequence). The CDR3 spans 13 residues. Trimming pared 5 bases from V and 5 bases from J, leaving 12 bases between. CDR3 amino acids: CASSPNRRTEAFF. CDR3 in DNA: TGTGCCAGCAGTCCCAATAGGAGAACTGAAGCTTTCTTT.

This sequence joins TRBV18 and TRBJ1-4; a weak D match, TRBD1 (5 bases). The V gene's germline CDR1 is KGHSH and CDR2 LQKENI. V lost 3 bases to trimming and J lost 7 bases, with 12 bases between them. This CDR3 spans 14 amino acids. DNA of the CDR3: TGTGCCAGCTCACCGCAGGGTGCGCCTGAAAAACTGTTTTTT. It is translated as CASSPQGAPEKLFF.

This clone has only one observation. The V gene is TRBV29-1, the J gene TRBJ2-7, with 7 bases aligning to TRBD1. CDR3 length: 11 amino acids. Germline V gives CDR1 SQVTM, CDR2 ANQGSEA. After removal of 7 bases from V and 5 bases from J, the junction contained 5 bases not matched to a gene. CDR3 residues: CSAVQGNEQYF. In DNA form, the CDR3 reads TGCAGCGCTGTACAGGGGAACGAGCAGTACTTC.

The V call is TRBV21-1, the J call TRBJ2-1; TRBD1 reflects the table's D call only, with no check against the DNA. TRBV21-1 is deemed a pseudogene. The CDR3 is 15 amino acids. DNA for the CDR3: TGTGCCAGCAGAAACAGGGGACAGACAGTCCATGAGCAGTTCTTC. This gives the protein CASRNRGQTVHEQFF.

This clone is medium-sized in the sample. V and J are TRBV29-1 and TRBJ2-5; TRBD2 might be the D (6 bases). Trimming cost V 4 bases and J 4 bases, with 10 bases left between them. The CDR3 is made up of 12 amino acids. Germline lookup yields CDR1 SQVTM and CDR2 ANQGSEA. The CDR3 sequence: CSVALARETQYF. In DNA, the CDR3 is TGCAGCGTTGCACTAGCTCGAGAGACCCAGTACTTC. The variable domain in full, completed from reference TRBV29-1 and TRBJ2-5, reads SAVISQKPSRDICQRGTSLTIQCQVDSQVTMMFWYRQQPGQSLTLIATANQGSEATYESGFVIDKFPISRPNLTFSTLTVSNMSPEDSSIYLCSVALARETQYFGPGTRLLVL.

The rearrangement uses TRBV28 and TRBJ2-7, with D maybe TRBD2 (5 bases). V dropped 4 bases and J dropped 0 bases, with 16 bases sitting between them. The CDR3 runs 16 residues. In germline, CDR1 is MDHEN, CDR2 SYDVKM. The DNA of the CDR3 is TGTGCCAGCAGTTCCCCCTCGCGGGCGGACTCCTACGAGCAGTACTTC. Translation: CASSSPSRADSYEQYF.

This rearrangement joins TRBV28 to TRBJ2-7; 8 bases fit TRBD1. Germline CDR1 is MDHEN and CDR2 is SYDVKM. The CDR3 extends over 15 amino acids. Unmatched junction bases numbered 7, after V lost 3 bases and J lost 3 bases. The CDR3 loop reads CASSFPRTGRYEQYF. CDR3 in DNA: TGTGCCAGCAGTTTCCCCCGGACAGGGCGCTACGAGCAGTACTTC.

The V call is TRBV19, the J call TRBJ2-1; D possibly corresponds to TRBD1 (5 bases). V was clipped by 9 bases and J by 7 bases, with 19 bases between them. Germline V gene sequence: CDR1 LNHDA, CDR2 SQIVND (reference sequence). The CDR3 covers 14 residues. CDR3 sequence: CASRAASTSNEQFF. Written as DNA, the CDR3 is TGTGCCAGCAGGGCGGCTAGTACGAGTAATGAGCAGTTCTTC. Together with reference TRBV19 and TRBJ2-1, the CDR3 gives the full variable domain: DGGITQSPKYLFRKEGQNVTLSCEQNLNHDAMYWYRQDPGQGLRLIYYSQIVNDFQKGDIAEGYSVSREKKESFPLTVTSAQKNPTAFYLCASRAASTSNEQFFGPGTRLTVL.

The genes are TRBV18 and TRBJ1-1; possibly TRBD1 for D (5 bases). The germline gives CDR1 KGHSH, CDR2 LQKENI. The CDR3 runs to 14 residues. V was trimmed by 5 bases and J by 4 bases, leaving 14 bases between them. The CDR3 bases are TGTGCCAGCTCAACCTACGGGGGATCCACTGAAGCTTTCTTT. As protein: CASSTYGGSTEAFF.

The chain carries TRBV10-3 and TRBJ2-1; the match to TRBD1 covers 11 bases. CDR1 is ENHRY and CDR2 is SYGVKD in the germline V gene. CDR3 length: 13 amino acids. Unmatched junction bases numbered 2, after V lost 7 bases and J lost 6 bases. CDR3 DNA: TGTGCCATCATGGACAGGGGGCTCAATGAGCAGTTCTTC. The encoded protein is CAIMDRGLNEQFF.

A single count supports this clone. The V call is TRBV2, the J call TRBJ1-1, with 7 positions matching TRBD1. The CDR3 spans 14 residues. Germline V gene lookup returns CDR1 SNHLY and CDR2 FYNNEI. J was trimmed by 0 bases and V by 6 bases; bases with no gene match: 4. CDR3 protein: CASSRQGLNTEAFF. CDR3 bases: TGTGCCAGCAGCAGACAGGGTCTGAACACTGAAGCTTTCTTT.

A single count supports this clone. The chain has TRBV5-4 and TRBJ2-2; tentative D call: TRBD2 (6 bases). The CDR3 length is 13 residues. Between the trimmed V and J ends, which lost 4 bases and 5 bases, there was a span of 9 bases. The germline CDR1 and CDR2 sequences are SGHNT and YYREEE (reference sequence). CDR3 sequence: CASSPGGTGELFF. Written as DNA, the CDR3 is TGTGCCAGCAGCCCCGGGGGAACCGGGGAGCTGTTTTTT.

This sequence joins TRBV6-5 and TRBJ1-2; possibly TRBD1 for D (6 bases). Germline loops: CDR1 MNHEY, CDR2 SVGAGI. The CDR3 is 14 residues long. V shed 6 bases and J shed 3 bases, with 14 bases lying between them. The CDR3 is CASSKTGPDYGYTF. The CDR3 DNA follows: TGTGCCAGCAGCAAGACAGGACCTGACTATGGCTACACCTTC.